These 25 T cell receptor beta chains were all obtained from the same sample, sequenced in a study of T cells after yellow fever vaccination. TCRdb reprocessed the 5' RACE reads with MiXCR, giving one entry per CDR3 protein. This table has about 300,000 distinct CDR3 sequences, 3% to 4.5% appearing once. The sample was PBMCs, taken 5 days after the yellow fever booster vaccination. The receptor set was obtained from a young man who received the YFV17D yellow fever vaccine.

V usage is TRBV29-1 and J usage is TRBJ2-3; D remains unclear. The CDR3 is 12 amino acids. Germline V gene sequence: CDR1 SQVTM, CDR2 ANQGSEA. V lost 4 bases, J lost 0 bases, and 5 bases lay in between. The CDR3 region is CSVVPSTDTQYF. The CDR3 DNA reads TGCAGCGTTGTCCCTAGCACAGATACGCAGTATTTT.

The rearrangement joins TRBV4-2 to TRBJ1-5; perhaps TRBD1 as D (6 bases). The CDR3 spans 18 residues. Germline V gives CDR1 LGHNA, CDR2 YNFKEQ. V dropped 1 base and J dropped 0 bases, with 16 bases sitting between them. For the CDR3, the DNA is TGTGCCAGCAGCCAAGCCCCCGGAGGGGGGTATAGCAATCAGCCCCAGCATTTT. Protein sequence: CASSQAPGGGYSNQPQHF.

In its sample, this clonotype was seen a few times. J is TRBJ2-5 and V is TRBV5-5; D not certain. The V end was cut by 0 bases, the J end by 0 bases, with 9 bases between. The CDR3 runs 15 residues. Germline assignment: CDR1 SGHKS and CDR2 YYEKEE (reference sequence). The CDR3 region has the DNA TGTGCCAGCAGCTTGGGACTGGTGTACCAAGAGACCCAGTACTTC. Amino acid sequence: CASSLGLVYQETQYF.

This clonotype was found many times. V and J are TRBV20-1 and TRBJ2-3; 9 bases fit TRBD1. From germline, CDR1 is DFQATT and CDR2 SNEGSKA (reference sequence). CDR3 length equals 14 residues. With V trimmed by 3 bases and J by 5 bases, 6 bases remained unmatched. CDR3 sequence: CSARGGTGKDTQYF. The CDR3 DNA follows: TGCAGTGCTAGGGGCGGGACAGGGAAAGATACGCAGTATTTT.

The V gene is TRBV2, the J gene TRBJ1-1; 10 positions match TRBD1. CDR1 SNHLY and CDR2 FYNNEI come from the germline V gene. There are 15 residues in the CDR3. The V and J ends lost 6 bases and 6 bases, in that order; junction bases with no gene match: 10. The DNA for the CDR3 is TGTGCCAGCAGCCCCACGACAGGGGGCAGGGCTGAAGCTTTCTTT. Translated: CASSPTTGGRAEAFF.

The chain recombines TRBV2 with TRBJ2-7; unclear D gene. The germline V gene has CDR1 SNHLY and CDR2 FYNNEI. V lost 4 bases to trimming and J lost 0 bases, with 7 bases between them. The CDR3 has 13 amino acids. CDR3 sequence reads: CASSADTSYEQYV. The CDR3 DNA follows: TGTGCCAGCAGTGCTGACACCTCCTACGAGCAGTACGTC.

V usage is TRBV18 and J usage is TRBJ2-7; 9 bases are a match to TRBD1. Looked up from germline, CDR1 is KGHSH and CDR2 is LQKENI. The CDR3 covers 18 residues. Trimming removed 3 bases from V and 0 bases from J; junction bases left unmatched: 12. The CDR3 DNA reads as TGTGCCAGCTCACCGCCCCGGGACAGGGTGTGGTCCTCCTACGAGCAGTACTTC. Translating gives CASSPPRDRVWSSYEQYF.

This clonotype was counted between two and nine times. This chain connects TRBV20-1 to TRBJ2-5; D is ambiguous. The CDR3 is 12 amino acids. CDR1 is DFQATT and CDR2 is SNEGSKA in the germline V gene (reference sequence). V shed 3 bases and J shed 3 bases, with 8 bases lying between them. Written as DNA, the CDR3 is TGCAGTGCTAGCGTTAGTGAAGAGACCCAGTACTTC. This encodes CSASVSEETQYF.

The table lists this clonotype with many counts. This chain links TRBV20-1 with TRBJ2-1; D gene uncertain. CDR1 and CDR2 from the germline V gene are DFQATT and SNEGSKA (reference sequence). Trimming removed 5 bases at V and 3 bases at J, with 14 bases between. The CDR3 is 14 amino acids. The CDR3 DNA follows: TGCAGTGCTGCCTCTCGGATTAACTACAATGAGCAGTTCTTC. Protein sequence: CSAASRINYNEQFF.

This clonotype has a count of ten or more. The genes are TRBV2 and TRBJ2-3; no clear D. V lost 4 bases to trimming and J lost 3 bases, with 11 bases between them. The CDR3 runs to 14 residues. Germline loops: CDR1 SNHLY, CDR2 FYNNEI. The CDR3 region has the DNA TGTGCCAGCAGTGTCAATGTAAGAACAGATACGCAGTATTTT. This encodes CASSVNVRTDTQYF.

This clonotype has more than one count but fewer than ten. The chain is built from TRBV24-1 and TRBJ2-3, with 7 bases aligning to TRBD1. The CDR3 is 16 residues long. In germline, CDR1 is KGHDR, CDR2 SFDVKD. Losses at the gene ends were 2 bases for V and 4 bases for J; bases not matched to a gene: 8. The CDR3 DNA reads TGTGCCACCAGTGATTATCCTGCACAGGGGTCAGATACGCAGTATTTT. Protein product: CATSDYPAQGSDTQYF.

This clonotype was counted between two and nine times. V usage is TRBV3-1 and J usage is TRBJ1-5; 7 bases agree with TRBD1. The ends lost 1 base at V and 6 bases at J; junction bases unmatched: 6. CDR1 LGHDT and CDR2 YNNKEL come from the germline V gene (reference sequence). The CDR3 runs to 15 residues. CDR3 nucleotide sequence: TGTGCCAGCAGCCAAGTCCAGGGGGAAGGTCAGCCCCAGCATTTT. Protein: CASSQVQGEGQPQHF. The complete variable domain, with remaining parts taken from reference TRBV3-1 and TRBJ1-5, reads DTAVSQTPKYLVTQMGNDKSIKCEQNLGHDTMYWYKQDSKKFLKIMFSYNNKELIINETVPNRFSPKSPDKAHLNLHINSLELGDSAVYFCASSQVQGEGQPQHFGDGTRLSIL.

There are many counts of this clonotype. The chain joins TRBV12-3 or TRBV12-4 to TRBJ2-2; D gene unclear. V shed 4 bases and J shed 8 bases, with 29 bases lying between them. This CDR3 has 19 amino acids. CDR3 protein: CASSWYQSYASWISGELFF. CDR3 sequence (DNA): TGTGCCAGCAGTTGGTACCAAAGTTACGCGTCTTGGATTTCTGGGGAGCTGTTTTTT.

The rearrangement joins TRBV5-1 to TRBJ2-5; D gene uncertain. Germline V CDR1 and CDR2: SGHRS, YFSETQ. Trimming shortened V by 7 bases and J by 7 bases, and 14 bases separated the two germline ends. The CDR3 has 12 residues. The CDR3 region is CASQSSLGTQYF. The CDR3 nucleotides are TGCGCCAGCCAAAGCAGCCTGGGGACCCAGTACTTC.

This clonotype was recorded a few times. This CDR3 is CAITGGPYTGELFF. For the CDR3, the DNA is TGTGCCATCACCGGGGGGCCGTACACCGGGGAGCTGTTTTTT. The V call is TRBV10-3, the J call TRBJ2-2, with TRBD2 as a possible D gene (7 bases). Germline loops: CDR1 ENHRY, CDR2 SYGVKD. V was cut by 7 bases and J by 3 bases, with 12 bases left in between. This CDR3 contains 14 residues.

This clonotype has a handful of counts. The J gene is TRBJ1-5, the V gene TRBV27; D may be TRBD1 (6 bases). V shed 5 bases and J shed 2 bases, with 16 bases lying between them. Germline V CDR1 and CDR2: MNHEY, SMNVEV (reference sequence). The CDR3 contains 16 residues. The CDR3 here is CASSPHDRRGNQPQHF. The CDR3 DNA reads TGTGCCAGCAGTCCCCACGACAGGAGAGGCAATCAGCCCCAGCATTTT.

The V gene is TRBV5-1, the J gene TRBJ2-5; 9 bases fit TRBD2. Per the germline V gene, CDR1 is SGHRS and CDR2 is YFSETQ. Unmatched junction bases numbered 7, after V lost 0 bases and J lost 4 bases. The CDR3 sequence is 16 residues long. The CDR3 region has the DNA TGCGCCAGCAGCTTGGTTGGCGGGGGGGCCCCAGAGACCCAGTACTTC. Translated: CASSLVGGGAPETQYF.

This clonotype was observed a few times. CDR3 residues: CASSYSSAGPMETQYF. CDR3 DNA sequence: TGTGCCAGCAGTTACTCGTCTGCGGGCCCAATGGAGACCCAGTACTTC. This chain joins TRBV6-5 and TRBJ2-5, with TRBD2 as a possible D gene (5 bases). V was pared by 0 bases and J by 5 bases, with 16 bases between. CDR3 length equals 16 residues. Germline V CDR1 and CDR2: MNHEY, SVGAGI.

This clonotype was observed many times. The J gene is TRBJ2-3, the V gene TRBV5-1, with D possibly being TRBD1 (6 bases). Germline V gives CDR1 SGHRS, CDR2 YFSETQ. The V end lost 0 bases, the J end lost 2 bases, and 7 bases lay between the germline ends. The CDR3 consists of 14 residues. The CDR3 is CASSLGGPTDTQYF. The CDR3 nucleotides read TGCGCCAGCAGCTTGGGGGGGCCCACAGATACGCAGTATTTT. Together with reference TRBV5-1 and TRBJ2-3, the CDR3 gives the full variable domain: KAGVTQTPRYLIKTRGQQVTLSCSPISGHRSVSWYQQTPGQGLQFLFEYFSETQRNKGNFPGRFSGRQFSNSRSEMNVSTLELGDSALYLCASSLGGPTDTQYFGPGTRLTVL.

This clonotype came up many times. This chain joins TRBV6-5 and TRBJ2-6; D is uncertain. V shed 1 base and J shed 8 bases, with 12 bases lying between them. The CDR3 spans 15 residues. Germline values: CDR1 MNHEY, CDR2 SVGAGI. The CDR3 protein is CASSYWAATPNVLTF. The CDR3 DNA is TGTGCCAGCAGTTACTGGGCGGCGACACCCAACGTCCTGACTTTC.

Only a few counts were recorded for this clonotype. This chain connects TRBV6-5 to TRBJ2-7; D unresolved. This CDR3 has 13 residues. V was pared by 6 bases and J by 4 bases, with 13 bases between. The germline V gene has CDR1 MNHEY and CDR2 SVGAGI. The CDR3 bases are TGTGCCAGCAGCCAAGGGTCCTTGTACGAGCAGTACGTC. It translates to CASSQGSLYEQYV.

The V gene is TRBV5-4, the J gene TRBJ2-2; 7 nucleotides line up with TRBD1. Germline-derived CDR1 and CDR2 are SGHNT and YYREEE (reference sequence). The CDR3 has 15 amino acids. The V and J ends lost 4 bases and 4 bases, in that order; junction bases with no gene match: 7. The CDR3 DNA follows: TGTGCCAGCAGCCGGACAGGAGTAGGCACCGGGGAGCTGTTTTTT. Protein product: CASSRTGVGTGELFF. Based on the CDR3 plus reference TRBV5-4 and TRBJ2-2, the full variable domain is ETGVTQSPTHLIKTRGQQVTLRCSSQSGHNTVSWYQQALGQGPQFIFQYYREEENGRGNFPPRFSGLQFPNYSSELNVNALELDDSALYLCASSRTGVGTGELFFGEGSRLTVL.

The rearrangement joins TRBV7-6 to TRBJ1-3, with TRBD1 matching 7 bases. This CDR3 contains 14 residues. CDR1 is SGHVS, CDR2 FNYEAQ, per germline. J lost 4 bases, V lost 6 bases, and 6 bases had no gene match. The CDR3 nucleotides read TGTGCCAGCAGAAGGGGACAGACAGGAAACACCATATATTTT. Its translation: CASRRGQTGNTIYF. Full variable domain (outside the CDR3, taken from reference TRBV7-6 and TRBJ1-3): GAGVSQSPRYKVTKRGQDVALRCDPISGHVSLYWYRQALGQGPEFLTYFNYEAQQDKSGLPNDRFSAERPEGSISTLTIQRTEQRDSAMYRCASRRGQTGNTIYFGEGSWLTVV.

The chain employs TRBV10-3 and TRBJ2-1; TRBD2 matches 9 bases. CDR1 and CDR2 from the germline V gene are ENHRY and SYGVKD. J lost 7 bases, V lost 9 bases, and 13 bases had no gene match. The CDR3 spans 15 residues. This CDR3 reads CAMGVGTSTWNEQFF. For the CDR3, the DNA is TGTGCCATGGGAGTAGGGACTAGCACGTGGAATGAGCAGTTCTTC.

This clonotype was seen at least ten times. CDR3 residues: CASSFTGPNQPQHF. CDR3 bases: TGTGCCAGCAGCTTTACCGGGCCCAATCAGCCCCAGCATTTT. The gene calls are TRBV7-2 and TRBJ1-5; D is ambiguous. The V end lost 3 bases, the J end lost 3 bases, and 9 bases lay between the germline ends. The CDR3 is made up of 14 amino acids. CDR1 SGHTA and CDR2 FQGNSA come from the germline V gene.